These 20 T cell receptor beta chains share one sample of origin, sequenced in a study of blood T cell repertoires in COVID-19 (dated by TCRdb to 2019 to 2021). The method behind the library was the immunoSEQ multiplex PCR assay. The immuneACCESS repertoire file appears here via TCRdb, limited to in-frame rearrangements. These files lack a portion of the clones; in checked studies, under half of the deficit traces to unresolved V genes, and the cause of the others is not known. In all, the sample holds some 42,000 clones, and about 87% of those were seen once. The ten most abundant clones make up roughly 3.6% of the sample. The sample taken for sequencing was peripheral blood. The receptors were sampled from a human donor in a cohort sampled during active COVID-19.

V and J are TRBV11-1 and TRBJ2-3; 9 bases fit TRBD2. The V segment lost 3 bases and the J segment 2 bases; nucleotides outside the gene matches: 3. Germline V gene sequence: CDR1 SGHAT, CDR2 FQDESV (reference sequence). The CDR3 has 15 residues. CDR3 DNA sequence: TGTGCCAGCAGCTTTAGACTAGCGGCCACAGATACGCAGTATTTT. The encoded protein is CASSFRLAATDTQYF.

This chain links TRBV10-3 with TRBJ1-2, with no clear D. Germline CDR1 and CDR2: ENHRY and SYGVKD. V lost 2 bases and J lost 3, with 4 bases in between. This CDR3 is built from 12 residues. CDR3 coding DNA: TGTGCCATCAGTGAGACGGACTATGGCTACACCTTC. The encoded protein is CAISETDYGYTF.

The chain carries TRBV7-8 and TRBJ2-5; no definite D call. Trimming stripped 1 base from V and 11 bases from J, with 8 bases between. Germline V gene lookup returns CDR1 SGHVS and CDR2 FQNEAQ. The CDR3 extends over 11 amino acids. CDR3 coding DNA: TGTGCCAGCAGCTTAGTTACAATTCAGTACTTC. Encoded protein: CASSLVTIQYF.

The genes are TRBV7-9 and TRBJ2-3; 7 positions match TRBD1. The CDR3 is 16 residues long. Germline V gene data show CDR1 as SEHNR and CDR2 as FQNEAQ (reference sequence). The ends lost 5 bases at V and 2 bases at J; junction bases unmatched: 10. For the CDR3, the DNA is TGTGCCAGCAGCCCGGGTGGGGGACAGAACACAGATACGCAGTATTTT. Protein: CASSPGGGQNTDTQYF. Combining the CDR3 with reference TRBV7-9 and TRBJ2-3 gives the whole variable domain DTGVSQNPRHKITKRGQNVTFRCDPISEHNRLYWYRQTLGQGPEFLTYFQNEAQLEKSRLLSDRFSAERPKGSFSTLEIQRTEQGDSAMYLCASSPGGGQNTDTQYFGPGTRLTVL.

On this clone: The junction shows a germline mismatch at one end, possibly a read error. V and J are TRBV6-5 and TRBJ2-1; 8 bases are a match to TRBD1. Germline loops: CDR1 MNHEY, CDR2 SVGAGI. The CDR3 spans 15 residues. Written as DNA, the CDR3 is TGTGCCAGCAGCCACGACAGGGGACAACGCAATGGGCAGTTCTTC. Residues: CASSHDRGQRNGQFF.

J is TRBJ1-3 and V is TRBV5-6, with D tentatively TRBD1 (5 bases). The CDR3 is made up of 16 amino acids. Germline V lookup: CDR1 SGHDT, CDR2 YYEEEE. Deletions cut 1 base from V and 1 base from J, with 12 bases between. CDR3 sequence reads: CASSLFWGTSGNTIYF. The CDR3 DNA reads TGTGCCAGCAGCTTGTTTTGGGGGACTTCTGGAAACACCATATATTTT.

The J gene is TRBJ2-5, the V gene TRBV3-1 (or the pseudogene TRBV3-2); TRBD2 matches 10 bases. The germline CDR1 and CDR2 sequences are LGHDT and YNNKEL (reference sequence). The CDR3 consists of 16 residues. Germline trimming cut 3 bases from V and 5 bases from J; bases unmatched to any gene: 9. CDR3 sequence reads: CASSQSGGAQGETQYF. The CDR3 coding sequence is TGTGCCAGCAGCCAGAGCGGGGGGGCTCAAGGGGAGACCCAGTACTTC.

In DNA form, the CDR3 reads TGTGCCAGCAGCGTGGGACAGGGAGGCGAGACCCAGTACTTC. It codes for CASSVGQGGETQYF. This chain uses TRBV9 with TRBJ2-5; 9 bases are a match to TRBD1. From germline, CDR1 is SGDLS and CDR2 YYNGEE. The CDR3 runs to 14 residues. After removal of 2 bases from V and 5 bases from J, the junction contained 4 bases not matched to a gene.

Of note for this clone: This same CDR3 is encoded by further DNA sequences in the sample. The chain joins TRBV6-1 to TRBJ2-5; TRBD2 matches at 12 bases. Germline values: CDR1 MNHNS, CDR2 SASEGT. J gave up 5 bases and V 2 bases, and 3 bases lay outside the gene matches. The CDR3 is made up of 15 amino acids. Here the CDR3 reads CASSELAGGPETQYF. DNA for the CDR3: TGTGCCAGCAGTGAACTAGCGGGGGGGCCGGAGACCCAGTACTTC.

V usage is TRBV6-2 or TRBV6-3 and J usage is TRBJ1-6; no firm D call. From germline, CDR1 is MNHEY and CDR2 SVGEGT. The CDR3 extends over 15 amino acids. Trimming left V 0 bases short and J 10 bases short, with 13 bases between. In nucleotides, the CDR3 is TGTGCCAGCAGTTACTCGAGCAGGCTGAGCTCACCCCTCCACTTT. Protein sequence: CASSYSSRLSSPLHF.

This clone occurred once. CDR3 protein: CSVVMPGYEQYF. The CDR3, as DNA: TGCAGCGTTGTGATGCCCGGGTACGAGCAGTACTTC. V is TRBV29-1 and J is TRBJ2-7; no clear D. Deletions cut 4 bases from V and 4 bases from J, with 11 bases between. CDR1 and CDR2 (germline): SQVTM, ANQGSEA. The CDR3 is 12 amino acids.

This clone was observed a single time. The genes are TRBV1 and TRBJ2-7; TRBD2, the D gene given by the table, was not confirmed from the DNA. TRBV1 constitutes a pseudogene. This CDR3 has 14 amino acids. Here the CDR3 reads CTSRFGTSKDEQYF. The DNA of the CDR3 is TGCACCAGCAGGTTCGGGACTAGCAAGGACGAGCAGTACTTC.

The chain employs TRBV25-1 and TRBJ2-7, with 7 bases matching TRBD2. The germline gives CDR1 MGHDK, CDR2 SYGVNS. The V and J ends lost 4 bases and 2 bases, in that order; junction bases with no gene match: 5. This CDR3 is 14 amino acids long. The CDR3 loop reads CASSASGGTYEQYF. The DNA of the CDR3 is TGTGCCAGCAGTGCCTCGGGGGGTACCTACGAGCAGTACTTC.

This chain uses TRBV5-1 with TRBJ1-2, with TRBD1 as a possible D gene (5 bases). The CDR3 runs 13 residues. Germline V CDR1 and CDR2: SGHRS, YFSETQ. V lost 0 bases and J 4 bases, leaving 7 bases between the germline ends. CDR3 region: CASSLEGAYGYTF. Written as DNA, the CDR3 is TGCGCCAGCAGCTTGGAAGGGGCCTATGGCTACACCTTC.

The chain combines TRBV6-6 with TRBJ2-1; 16 bases are a match to TRBD2. The CDR3 loop spans 17 amino acids. The V gene's germline CDR1 is MNHNY and CDR2 SVGAGI (reference sequence). With V trimmed by 5 bases and J by 2 bases, 3 bases remained unmatched. CDR3 bases: TGTGCCAGCAGTCCGGGACTAGCGGGAGGGCCCTACAATGAGCAGTTCTTC. It is translated as CASSPGLAGGPYNEQFF.

The rearrangement links TRBV4-1 to TRBJ2-1; TRBD2 might be the D (6 bases). The V end was cut by 0 bases, the J end by 2 bases, with 17 bases between. CDR3 length equals 18 residues. In germline, CDR1 is MGHRA, CDR2 YSYEKL. The CDR3 nucleotides are TGCGCCAGCAGCCAAGATGTGGTAGCGGCTAATCCCTACAATGAGCAGTTCTTC. Translation gives CASSQDVVAANPYNEQFF.

The chain carries TRBV11-1 and TRBJ1-1, with 7 bases matching TRBD1. Trimming took 0 bases from V and 7 from J; bases not matched to a gene: 8. Germline-derived CDR1 and CDR2 are SGHAT and FQDESV (reference sequence). This CDR3 is built from 15 residues. The CDR3 loop reads CASSLAPGGDNEAFF. The CDR3 bases are TGTGCCAGCAGCTTAGCCCCAGGGGGAGATAATGAAGCTTTCTTT. Complete variable domain (other parts from reference TRBV11-1 and TRBJ1-1): EAEVAQSPRYKITEKSQAVAFWCDPISGHATLYWYRQILGQGPELLVQFQDESVVDDSQLPKDRFSAERLKGVDSTLKIQPAELGDSAMYLCASSLAPGGDNEAFFGQGTRLTVV.

This clone was detected a few times. CDR3 DNA sequence: TGTGCCAGCAGCTTATTCCCCCACTCTCTACTCTACGAGCAGTACTTC. Its translation is CASSLFPHSLLYEQYF. The chain links TRBV11-2 to TRBJ2-7; D call uncertain. The V and J ends lost 2 bases and 3 bases respectively, with 17 bases between them. Germline loops: CDR1 SGHAT, CDR2 FQNNGV. The CDR3 totals 16 residues. The complete variable domain, with remaining parts taken from reference TRBV11-2 and TRBJ2-7, reads EAGVAQSPRYKIIEKRQSVAFWCNPISGHATLYWYQQILGQGPKLLIQFQNNGVVDDSQLPKDRFSAERLKGVDSTLKIQPAKLEDSAVYLCASSLFPHSLLYEQYFGPGTRLTVT.

The chain couples TRBV10-3 to TRBJ1-2; maybe TRBD1 (5 bases). The V and J ends lost 4 bases and 3 bases respectively, with 18 bases between them. This CDR3 contains 16 residues. Germline CDR1 is ENHRY and CDR2 is SYGVKD. Here the CDR3 reads CAISVRQGRGDYGYTF. The CDR3 coding sequence is TGTGCCATCAGTGTCCGGCAGGGAAGAGGTGACTATGGCTACACCTTC.

This CDR3 is CASSLRQGDQPQHF. CDR3 DNA sequence: TGTGCCAGCAGCCTCAGACAGGGAGATCAGCCCCAGCATTTT. The rearrangement uses TRBV3-1 (or the pseudogene TRBV3-2) and TRBJ1-5; TRBD1 matches at 7 bases. This CDR3 comprises 14 residues. Per germline, CDR1 LGHDT and CDR2 YNNKEL (reference sequence). V gave up 4 bases and J gave up 5 bases; unmatched junction bases: 5.